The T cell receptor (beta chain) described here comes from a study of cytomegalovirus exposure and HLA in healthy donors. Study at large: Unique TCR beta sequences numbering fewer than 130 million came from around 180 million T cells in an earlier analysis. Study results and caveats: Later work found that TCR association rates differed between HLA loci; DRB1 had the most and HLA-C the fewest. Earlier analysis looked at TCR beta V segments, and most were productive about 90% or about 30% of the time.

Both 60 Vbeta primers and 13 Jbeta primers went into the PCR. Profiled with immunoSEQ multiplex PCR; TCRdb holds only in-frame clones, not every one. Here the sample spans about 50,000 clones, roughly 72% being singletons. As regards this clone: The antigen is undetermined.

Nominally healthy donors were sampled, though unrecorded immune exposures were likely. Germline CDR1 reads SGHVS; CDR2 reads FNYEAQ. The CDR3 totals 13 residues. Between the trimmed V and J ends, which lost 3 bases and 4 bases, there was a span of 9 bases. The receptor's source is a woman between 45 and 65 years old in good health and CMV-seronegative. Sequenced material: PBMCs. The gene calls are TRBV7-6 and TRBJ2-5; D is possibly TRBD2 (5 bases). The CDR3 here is CASSFLEGETQYF. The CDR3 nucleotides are TGTGCCAGCAGCTTTTTAGAGGGAGAGACCCAGTACTTC. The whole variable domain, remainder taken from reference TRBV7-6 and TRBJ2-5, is GAGVSQSPRYKVTKRGQDVALRCDPISGHVSLYWYRQALGQGPEFLTYFNYEAQQDKSGLPNDRFSAERPEGSISTLTIQRTEQRDSAMYRCASSFLEGETQYFGPGTRLLVL.